This entry concerns a single T cell receptor (beta chain). 13 Jbeta primers and 60 Vbeta primers were used for the PCR. TCRdb's table, derived via immunoSEQ multiplex PCR, lists solely in-frame clones and lacks some. The sample shows roughly 190,000 clones, 77% of them seen only once. The data derive from a study of cytomegalovirus exposure and HLA in healthy donors. Study overall: Caucasian-associated ancestry cluster membership applied to about four fifths of several hundred genotyped donors.

Per germline, CDR1 SNHLY and CDR2 FYNNEI. J was trimmed by 4 bases and V by 1 base; bases with no gene match: 3. CDR3 size: 15 residues. This sequence joins TRBV2 and TRBJ2-2; 7 nucleotides match TRBD1. The TCR sequence derives from a female donor in good health and CMV-seronegative. The sequenced sample was PBMCs. The CDR3 nucleotides read TGTGCCAGCAGTGAAGACAGGGGCGGCACCGGGGAGCTGTTTTTT. As protein: CASSEDRGGTGELFF. The whole variable domain, filled in from reference TRBV2 and TRBJ2-2, reads EPEVTQTPSHQVTQMGQEVILRCVPISNHLYFYWYRQILGQKVEFLVSFYNNEISEKSEIFDDQFSVERPDGSNFTLKIRSTKLEDSAMYFCASSEDRGGTGELFFGEGSRLTVL.